The rows below give T cell receptor beta chains drawn from one sample of a study of blood T cells in healthy people across ages. In TCRdb, the 5' RACE reads were re-called with MiXCR into one record per CDR3 protein. The sample carries 730,000 or so distinct CDR3 sequences, around 41% recorded once. What was sequenced was blood. The receptors were sampled from a man older than 75 in good health. Each CDR3 is given with its conserved first and last residue. Fields, in order: clone size, J gene, D gene, V gene, CDR3 length, CDR3 DNA, CDR3 protein. A D gene is named only where the DNA matches it firmly. Only part of the rows carry a size: once, few, many, or a class if the clone is expanded.

clone_size: many; j_call: TRBJ2-3; d_call: -; v_call: TRBV24-1; cdr3_length: 14; cdr3_nt: TGTGCCACCAGTGATTCCCCGATCTCGCCTACGCAGTATTTT; cdr3_aa: CATSDSPISPTQYF
clone_size: -; j_call: TRBJ1-6; d_call: -; v_call: TRBV20-1; cdr3_length: 13; cdr3_nt: TGCAGTGCCATGGGTCCTAATAATTCACCCCTCCACTTT; cdr3_aa: CSAMGPNNSPLHF
clone_size: few; j_call: TRBJ2-7; d_call: TRBD1; v_call: TRBV29-1; cdr3_length: 14; cdr3_nt: TGCAGCGTTGACCTCGGACAGGGAACTTACGAGCAGTACTTC; cdr3_aa: CSVDLGQGTYEQYF
clone_size: -; j_call: TRBJ2-1; d_call: -; v_call: TRBV11-2; cdr3_length: 16; cdr3_nt: TGTGCCAGCAGCCTAGAATGGCAGCGGAAGCAAGAGACCCAGTTCTTC; cdr3_aa: CASSLEWQRKQETQFF
clone_size: few; j_call: TRBJ1-2; d_call: -; v_call: TRBV18; cdr3_length: 13; cdr3_nt: TGTGCCAGCTCACCACGAGGGACTCACGGCTACACCTTC; cdr3_aa: CASSPRGTHGYTF
clone_size: -; j_call: TRBJ1-4; d_call: TRBD1; v_call: TRBV28; cdr3_length: 13; cdr3_nt: TGTGCCAGCAGGTTCGGACAGGGCAGAAAACTGTTTTTT; cdr3_aa: CASRFGQGRKLFF
clone_size: -; j_call: TRBJ2-5; d_call: -; v_call: TRBV5-4; cdr3_length: 15; cdr3_nt: TGTGCCAGCAGCTCCCGACAGAATCCCCAAGAGACCCAGTACTTC; cdr3_aa: CASSSRQNPQETQYF
clone_size: -; j_call: TRBJ1-1; d_call: TRBD1; v_call: TRBV7-2; cdr3_length: 14; cdr3_nt: TGTGCCAGCAGTGGACAGGGGAAGGGGACTGAAGCTTTCTTT; cdr3_aa: CASSGQGKGTEAFF
clone_size: -; j_call: TRBJ2-1; d_call: -; v_call: TRBV2; cdr3_length: 14; cdr3_nt: TGTGCCAGCAGGGAGACAGGCTCCTACAATGAGCAGTTCTTC; cdr3_aa: CASRETGSYNEQFF
clone_size: -; j_call: TRBJ2-7; d_call: TRBD1; v_call: TRBV6-1; cdr3_length: 14; cdr3_nt: TGTGCCAGCAGACCCGGGACAGGGGTGTTCGAGCAGTACTTC; cdr3_aa: CASRPGTGVFEQYF
clone_size: many; j_call: TRBJ2-7; d_call: TRBD2; v_call: TRBV5-1; cdr3_length: 15; cdr3_nt: TGCGCCAGCAGCCCCAGGACTAGCGGCCCCTACGAGCAGTACTTC; cdr3_aa: CASSPRTSGPYEQYF
clone_size: few; j_call: TRBJ1-2; d_call: -; v_call: TRBV7-2; cdr3_length: 15; cdr3_nt: TGTGCCAGCAGCCCCTGGACCGGGTTAGACGGTGGCTACACCTTC; cdr3_aa: CASSPWTGLDGGYTF
clone_size: few; j_call: TRBJ2-5; d_call: TRBD2; v_call: TRBV4-2; cdr3_length: 18; cdr3_nt: TGTGCCAACAGCCAAGATCTGGCTAGCGGGGGATTCCAAGAGACTCAGTACTTC; cdr3_aa: CANSQDLASGGFQETQYF
clone_size: -; j_call: TRBJ2-7; d_call: TRBD2; v_call: TRBV5-1; cdr3_length: 15; cdr3_nt: TGCGCCAGCAGCTTGGGTACTAGCGGATATTACGAGCAGTACTTC; cdr3_aa: CASSLGTSGYYEQYF
clone_size: few; j_call: TRBJ2-7; d_call: -; v_call: TRBV6-2/TRBV6-3; cdr3_length: 15; cdr3_nt: TGTGCCAGCAGTTACTTCCGGACAGCGAGCTACGAGCAGTACTTC; cdr3_aa: CASSYFRTASYEQYF
clone_size: few; j_call: TRBJ2-7; d_call: -; v_call: TRBV5-1; cdr3_length: 15; cdr3_nt: TGCGCCAGCAGCTTGGTCCCTAGATTCGACGACGAGCAGTACTTC; cdr3_aa: CASSLVPRFDDEQYF
clone_size: -; j_call: TRBJ2-4; d_call: -; v_call: TRBV12-3/TRBV12-4; cdr3_length: 14; cdr3_nt: TGTGCCAGCGCCGTGACAGGGAGGAGAAACATTCAGTACTTC; cdr3_aa: CASAVTGRRNIQYF
clone_size: -; j_call: TRBJ2-3; d_call: TRBD1; v_call: TRBV10-3; cdr3_length: 14; cdr3_nt: TGTGCCCCCCGGACAGGGTGGAGCACAGATACGCAGTATTTT; cdr3_aa: CAPRTGWSTDTQYF
clone_size: few; j_call: TRBJ1-4; d_call: TRBD1; v_call: TRBV4-3; cdr3_length: 20; cdr3_nt: TGCGCCAGCAGCCAAGATGGCCTGGTTGGGACAGGGGCAACTAATGAAAAACTGTTTTTT; cdr3_aa: CASSQDGLVGTGATNEKLFF
clone_size: -; j_call: TRBJ1-6; d_call: -; v_call: TRBV4-2; cdr3_length: 14; cdr3_nt: TGTGCCAGCAGCCAAGAACAGGCGAATTCACCCCTCCACTTT; cdr3_aa: CASSQEQANSPLHF
clone_size: -; j_call: TRBJ2-2; d_call: TRBD2; v_call: TRBV6-1; cdr3_length: 14; cdr3_nt: TGTGCCAGCACCCTAGCGGGGCGGGCCGGGGAGCTGTTTTTT; cdr3_aa: CASTLAGRAGELFF
clone_size: -; j_call: TRBJ2-1; d_call: TRBD2; v_call: TRBV18; cdr3_length: 15; cdr3_nt: TGTGCCAGCTCACCAAGGGCTAGCGGGAGCAATGAGCAGTTCTTC; cdr3_aa: CASSPRASGSNEQFF